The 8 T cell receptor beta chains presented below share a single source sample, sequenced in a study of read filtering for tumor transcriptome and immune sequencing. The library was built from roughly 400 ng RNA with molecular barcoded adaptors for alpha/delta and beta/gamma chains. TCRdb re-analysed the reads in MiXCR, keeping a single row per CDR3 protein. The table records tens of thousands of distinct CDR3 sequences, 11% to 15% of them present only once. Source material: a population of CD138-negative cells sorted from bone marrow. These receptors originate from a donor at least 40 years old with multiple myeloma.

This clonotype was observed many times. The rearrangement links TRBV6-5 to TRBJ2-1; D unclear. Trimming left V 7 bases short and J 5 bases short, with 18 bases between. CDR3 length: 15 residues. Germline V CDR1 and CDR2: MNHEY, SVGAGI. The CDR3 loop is CASTPTRLGNNEQFF. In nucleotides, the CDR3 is TGTGCCAGCACCCCCACGAGATTGGGTAACAATGAGCAGTTCTTC.

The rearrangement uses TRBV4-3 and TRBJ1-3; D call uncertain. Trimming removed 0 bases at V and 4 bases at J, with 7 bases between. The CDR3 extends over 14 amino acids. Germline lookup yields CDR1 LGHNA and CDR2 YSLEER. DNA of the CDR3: TGCGCCAGCAGCCAAGACAGAGGGGGAAACACCATATATTTT. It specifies CASSQDRGGNTIYF.

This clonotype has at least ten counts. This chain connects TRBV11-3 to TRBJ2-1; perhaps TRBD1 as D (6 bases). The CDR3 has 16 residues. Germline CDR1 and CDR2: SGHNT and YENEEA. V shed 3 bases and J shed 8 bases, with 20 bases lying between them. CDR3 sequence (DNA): TGTGCCAGCAGCTTGGGGGCCCCTGGGAGTTTTCATGAGCAGTTCTTC. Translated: CASSLGAPGSFHEQFF.

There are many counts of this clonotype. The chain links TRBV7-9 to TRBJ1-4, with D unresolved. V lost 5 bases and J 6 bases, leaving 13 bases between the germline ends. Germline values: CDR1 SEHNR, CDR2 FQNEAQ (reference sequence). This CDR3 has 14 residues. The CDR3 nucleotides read TGTGCCAGCAGCCCCGTAATTTCGGATGAAAAACTGTTTTTT. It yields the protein CASSPVISDEKLFF.

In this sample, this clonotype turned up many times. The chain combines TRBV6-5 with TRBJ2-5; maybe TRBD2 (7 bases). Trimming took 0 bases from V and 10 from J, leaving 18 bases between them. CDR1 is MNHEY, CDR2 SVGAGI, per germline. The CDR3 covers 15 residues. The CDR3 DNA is TGTGCCAGCAGTTACTCGTCGGGAGTGGGGGGGCTCCAGTACTTC. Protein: CASSYSSGVGGLQYF.

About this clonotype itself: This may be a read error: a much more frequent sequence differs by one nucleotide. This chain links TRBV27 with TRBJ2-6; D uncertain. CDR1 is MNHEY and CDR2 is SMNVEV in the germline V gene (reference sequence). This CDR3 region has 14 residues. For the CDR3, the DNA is TGTGCCAGCAGTTTAAGCTCTGAGGCCAACGTCCTGACTTTC. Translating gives CASSLSSEANVLTF.

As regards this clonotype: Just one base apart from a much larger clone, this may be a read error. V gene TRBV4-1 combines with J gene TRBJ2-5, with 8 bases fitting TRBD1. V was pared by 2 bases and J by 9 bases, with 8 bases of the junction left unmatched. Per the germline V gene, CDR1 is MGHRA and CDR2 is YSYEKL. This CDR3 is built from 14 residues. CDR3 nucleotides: TGCGCCAGCAGCCAACCTCAGGGGGCGGAGGCCCAGTACTTC. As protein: CASSQPQGAEAQYF.

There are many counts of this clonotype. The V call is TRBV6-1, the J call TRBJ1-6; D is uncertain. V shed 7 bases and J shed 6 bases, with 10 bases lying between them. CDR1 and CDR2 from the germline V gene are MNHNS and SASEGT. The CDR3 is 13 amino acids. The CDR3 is CASIAQLNSPLHF. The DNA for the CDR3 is TGTGCCAGCATCGCACAGCTTAATTCACCCCTCCACTTT.